The 20 T cell receptor beta chains below were found in one sample sequenced in a study of cytomegalovirus exposure and HLA in healthy donors. PCR involved 60 Vbeta and 13 Jbeta primers. The method was immunoSEQ multiplex PCR; TCRdb's version includes in-frame clones alone and lacks a portion of them. Seen in this sample are about 49,000 clones; the ten most common clones hold 12%. The source material was PBMCs. These receptors all come from a man aged 18 to 30 in good health and CMV-seropositive.

The rearrangement uses TRBV11-2 and TRBJ2-1; weak D call: TRBD2 (6 bases). CDR1 and CDR2 from the germline V gene are SGHAT and FQNNGV. V lost 5 bases and J lost 5, with 13 bases in between. The CDR3 is 14 amino acids. This CDR3 reads CASSHNTGDNEQFF. As DNA, the CDR3 is TGTGCCAGCAGCCACAATACGGGGGACAATGAGCAGTTCTTC. Full variable domain (outside the CDR3, taken from reference TRBV11-2 and TRBJ2-1): EAGVAQSPRYKIIEKRQSVAFWCNPISGHATLYWYQQILGQGPKLLIQFQNNGVVDDSQLPKDRFSAERLKGVDSTLKIQPAKLEDSAVYLCASSHNTGDNEQFFGPGTRLTVL.

The chain carries TRBV10-3 and TRBJ1-1, with 8 bases identical to TRBD1. V gave up 6 bases and J gave up 3 bases; unmatched junction bases: 12. Germline CDR1 ENHRY, CDR2 SYGVKD. The CDR3 sequence is 16 residues long. The CDR3: CAISAEIQGAHTEAFF. The DNA of the CDR3 is TGTGCCATCAGCGCTGAAATTCAGGGGGCCCACACTGAAGCTTTCTTT.

J is TRBJ2-1 and V is TRBV9; TRBD2 matches 12 bases. Unmatched junction bases numbered 6, after V lost 1 base and J lost 10 bases. The CDR3 is 15 residues long. Germline V gene data show CDR1 as SGDLS and CDR2 as YYNGEE. CDR3 protein: CASSVKVLAGGEQFF. In DNA, the CDR3 is TGTGCCAGCAGCGTAAAGGTCCTAGCGGGAGGGGAGCAGTTCTTC.

The chain links TRBV27 to TRBJ2-6, with D maybe TRBD1 (5 bases). From germline, CDR1 is MNHEY and CDR2 SMNVEV (reference sequence). The CDR3 runs 15 residues. V was pared by 6 bases and J by 4 bases, with 13 bases between. CDR3 bases: TGTGCCAGCAGCTACAGGATTTCGGGGGCCAACGTCCTGACTTTC. Its protein product is CASSYRISGANVLTF.

The CDR3: CASSVASASSYNEQFF. DNA of the CDR3: TGTGCCAGCAGCGTAGCTAGCGCAAGCTCCTACAATGAGCAGTTCTTC. The chain employs TRBV9 and TRBJ2-1; D is possibly TRBD2 (6 bases). The CDR3 covers 16 residues. The V end lost 0 bases, the J end lost 0 bases, and 10 bases lay between the germline ends. The germline gives CDR1 SGDLS, CDR2 YYNGEE.

The chain uses TRBV6-5 and TRBJ2-2, with 8 nucleotides matching TRBD1. CDR1 is MNHEY, CDR2 SVGAGI, per germline. The CDR3 is 13 residues long. Trimming cost V 6 bases and J 9 bases; bases outside gene matches: 6. The CDR3 sequence: CASSPDRGRELFF. CDR3 sequence (DNA): TGTGCCAGCAGCCCCGACAGGGGCCGGGAGCTGTTTTTT.

The gene calls are TRBV4-1 and TRBJ1-2; TRBD1 matches at 9 bases. The CDR3 covers 14 residues. Germline V lookup: CDR1 MGHRA, CDR2 YSYEKL. The V segment lost 4 bases and the J segment 8 bases; nucleotides outside the gene matches: 8. The CDR3: CASSLTGGAGGYTF. The CDR3 DNA reads as TGCGCCAGCAGCCTTACAGGGGGCGCGGGAGGCTACACCTTC.

The chain is built from TRBV9 and TRBJ2-7, with 7 bases identical to TRBD2. The CDR3 is 15 residues long. V lost 3 bases to trimming and J lost 4 bases; unmatched junction nucleotides: 10. CDR1 is SGDLS and CDR2 is YYNGEE in the germline V gene. The CDR3: CASSATSAPGYEQYF. The CDR3 DNA sequence: TGTGCCAGCAGCGCCACTAGCGCTCCAGGGTACGAGCAGTACTTC.

The chain uses TRBV5-1 and TRBJ2-7; the match to TRBD1 covers 9 bases. Trimming cost V 3 bases and J 6 bases; bases outside gene matches: 10. The CDR3 sequence is 15 residues long. Germline values: CDR1 SGHRS, CDR2 YFSETQ. CDR3 bases: TGCGCCAGCAGCTCCGGGACAGGGAGGCCGAGCGAGCAGTACTTC. It codes for CASSSGTGRPSEQYF.

The rearrangement uses TRBV2 and TRBJ1-5, with a weak D call TRBD1 (6 bases). Trimming left V 3 bases short and J 1 base short, with 13 bases between. CDR1 is SNHLY, CDR2 FYNNEI, per germline. This CDR3 region has 16 residues. CDR3 DNA sequence: TGTGCCAGCAGTGATCCCAACAGGGTCAGCAATCAGCCCCAGCATTTT. Encoded protein: CASSDPNRVSNQPQHF.

The chain employs TRBV5-4 and TRBJ1-5, with 9 nucleotides matching TRBD1. Germline V gene sequence: CDR1 SGHNT, CDR2 YYREEE (reference sequence). This CDR3 has 15 amino acids. V was pared by 0 bases and J by 3 bases, with 1 base of the junction left unmatched. DNA for the CDR3: TGTGCCAGCAGCTTGGGGACAGGGGACAATCAGCCCCAGCATTTT. As protein: CASSLGTGDNQPQHF.

The chain uses TRBV5-4 and TRBJ2-7; D gene ambiguous. Germline CDR1 SGHNT, CDR2 YYREEE (reference sequence). The CDR3 sequence is 14 residues long. V was clipped by 0 bases and J by 0 bases, with 7 bases between them. Here the CDR3 reads CASSLDGFSYEQYF. In DNA, the CDR3 is TGTGCCAGCAGCTTGGACGGGTTCTCCTACGAGCAGTACTTC.

The CDR3 coding sequence is TGTGCCATCAGGGGAGAAGACAGGGGTGCAGATACGCAGTATTTT. Amino acid sequence: CAIRGEDRGADTQYF. The chain links TRBV10-3 to TRBJ2-3; 8 bases match TRBD1. CDR3 size: 15 residues. From germline, CDR1 is ENHRY and CDR2 SYGVKD. The V and J ends lost 6 bases and 4 bases, in that order; junction bases with no gene match: 9.

The chain has TRBV29-1 and TRBJ2-5, with a tentative D call TRBD2 (7 bases). CDR1 is SQVTM and CDR2 is ANQGSEA in the germline V gene. The CDR3 extends over 15 amino acids. Trimming removed 6 bases from V and 4 bases from J, with 21 bases in between. The CDR3 here is CSVRQGRASRETQYF. The CDR3 nucleotides read TGCAGCGTCCGCCAGGGGAGGGCGTCGCGAGAGACCCAGTACTTC.

The chain uses TRBV5-1 and TRBJ2-1; 13 bases line up with TRBD2. CDR1 and CDR2 (germline): SGHRS, YFSETQ. With V trimmed by 0 bases and J by 7 bases, 4 bases remained unmatched. This CDR3 region has 16 residues. This CDR3 reads CASSLGTSGSRNEQFF. CDR3 nucleotide sequence: TGCGCCAGCAGCTTGGGGACTAGCGGGAGTAGGAATGAGCAGTTCTTC.

The chain is built from TRBV25-1 and TRBJ2-3, with 12 bases matching TRBD1. The trim removed 2 bases at V and 14 bases at J, leaving 20 bases unmatched. The germline CDR1 and CDR2 sequences are MGHDK and SYGVNS. This CDR3 is built from 18 residues. The CDR3 nucleotides are TGTGCCAGCAGTGAAACCCCTACCGAGGGGACAGGGGGCCTAAGTAGGTATTTT. Protein product: CASSETPTEGTGGLSRYF.

The chain links TRBV9 to TRBJ2-7; 7 bases map to TRBD1. V shed 4 bases and J 2 bases; nucleotides not matched to a gene: 6. The V gene's germline CDR1 is SGDLS and CDR2 YYNGEE. This CDR3 has 14 amino acids. CDR3 in DNA: TGTGCCAGCAGCTCCGGGACAGCCCCCTACGAGCAGTACTTC. Translated, it gives CASSSGTAPYEQYF.

V and J are TRBV11-2 and TRBJ2-7; D is uncertain. Germline values: CDR1 SGHAT, CDR2 FQNNGV. The CDR3 sequence is 12 residues long. The ends were cut back, 1 base at V and 9 bases at J, with 10 bases in the middle. As DNA, the CDR3 is TGTGCCAGCAGCTTAGGGGCAGTAGGGCAGTACTTC. Translating gives CASSLGAVGQYF.

The genes are TRBV5-5 and TRBJ2-7; no reliable D call. Germline assignment: CDR1 SGHKS and CDR2 YYEKEE (reference sequence). Trimming cost V 6 bases and J 3 bases, with 10 bases left between them. The CDR3 has 12 amino acids. In nucleotides, the CDR3 is TGTGCCAGCAAATATGGCAGCTACGAGCAGTACTTC. Its translation: CASKYGSYEQYF. The full variable domain, completed using reference TRBV5-5 and TRBJ2-7, is DAGVTQSPTHLIKTRGQQVTLRCSPISGHKSVSWYQQVLGQGPQFIFQYYEKEERGRGNFPDRFSARQFPNYSSELNVNALLLGDSALYLCASKYGSYEQYFGPGTRLTVT.

This chain joins TRBV19 and TRBJ2-1; 9 bases map to TRBD2. The germline gives CDR1 LNHDA, CDR2 SQIVND (reference sequence). The CDR3 extends over 17 amino acids. The V gene end was trimmed by 3 bases and the J gene end by 5 bases; junction bases not matched to a gene: 11. The CDR3: CASSIRLSGSLDNEQFF. CDR3 nucleotides: TGTGCCAGTAGTATTCGGCTTAGCGGGAGTTTAGACAATGAGCAGTTCTTC.